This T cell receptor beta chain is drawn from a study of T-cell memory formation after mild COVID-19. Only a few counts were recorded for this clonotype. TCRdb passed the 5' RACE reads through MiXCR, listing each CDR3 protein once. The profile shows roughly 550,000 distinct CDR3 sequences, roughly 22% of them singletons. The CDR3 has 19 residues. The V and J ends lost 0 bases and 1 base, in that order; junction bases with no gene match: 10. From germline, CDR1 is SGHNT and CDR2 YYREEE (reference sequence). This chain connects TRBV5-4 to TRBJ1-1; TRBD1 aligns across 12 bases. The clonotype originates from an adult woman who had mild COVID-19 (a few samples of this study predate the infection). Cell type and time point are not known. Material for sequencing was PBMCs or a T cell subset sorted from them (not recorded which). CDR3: CASSLVWGQGADRNTEAFF. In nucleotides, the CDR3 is TGTGCCAGCAGCTTGGTATGGGGACAGGGGGCGGATAGGAACACTGAAGCTTTCTTT.